The clone carrying this T cell receptor (beta chain) was counted between two and nine times. What it binds is unknown. The record originates from a study of vaccination and CD4 T cells after COVID-19. Oncomine TCR Beta short-read sequencing was applied to DNA from cultured CD4+ T cells. It was from cultured CD4+ T cells that genomic DNA was extracted. In TCRdb, the PCR reads were re-called with MiXCR into one record per CDR3 protein. The sample shows under 30,000 distinct CDR3 sequences, under 50% of them seen only once. As for time point: late sampling 161 to 241 days after vaccination in a few convalescent patients. Regarding treatment: approximately 9-day PBMC culture with coronavirus spike peptide pools or control peptides (ViraFEST assay). Peptide pools at around 9.6 ug/ml, together with around 10 IU/ml IL-2, were added to cultures of under 2.5 million PBMCs per well. V lost 5 bases and J 5 bases, leaving 18 bases between the germline ends. Germline V lookup: CDR1 DFQATT, CDR2 SNEGSKA (reference sequence). The CDR3 spans 14 residues.

V and J are TRBV20-1 and TRBJ1-1; a weak D match, TRBD1 (6 bases). The receptor was derived from a human donor who had recovered from COVID-19. The specimen comprised CD4+ T cells from blood, cultured in vitro, sampled about 7 months after SARS-CoV-2 vaccination. CDR3 DNA sequence: TGCAGTGCTGATTTTGGACAGACGGTGACTGAAGCTTTCTTT. This translates into CSADFGQTVTEAFF.